This T cell receptor beta chain was captured by sequencing in a study of shared clonotypes between healthy human individuals. Study results and caveats: Generally, naive subsets came out with larger estimated richness than memory subsets. The sole specimen, blood, was sampled, and tissue repertoires likely differ.

V was clipped by 0 bases and J by 3 bases, with 11 bases between them. The CDR3 covers 14 residues. Germline lookup yields CDR1 GTSNPN and CDR2 SVGIG (reference sequence). Of note for this clone: Its cognate antigen is unknown. Additional DNA sequences in this sample encode the identical CDR3.

Cells designated naive CD8 were CD45RO-negative and were positively selected for CCR7, with terminally differentiated effector memory CD45RA+ cells excluded. Several immunoSEQ plates held equal portions of the genomic DNA taken from each subset. Some clones are missing from TCRdb's copy, which holds only in-frame ones; the method was immunoSEQ multiplex PCR. Among 1.5 million to 2.5 million clones listed, about 95% were seen once. This receptor was obtained from a man aged 18 to 29 in good health. The sequencing input was naive CD8+ T cells sorted from blood. The chain is built from TRBV30 and TRBJ1-1; D is uncertain. The CDR3 reads CAWSVLGEYTEAFF. The CDR3 nucleotides read TGTGCCTGGAGTGTACTCGGGGAGTACACTGAAGCTTTCTTT.